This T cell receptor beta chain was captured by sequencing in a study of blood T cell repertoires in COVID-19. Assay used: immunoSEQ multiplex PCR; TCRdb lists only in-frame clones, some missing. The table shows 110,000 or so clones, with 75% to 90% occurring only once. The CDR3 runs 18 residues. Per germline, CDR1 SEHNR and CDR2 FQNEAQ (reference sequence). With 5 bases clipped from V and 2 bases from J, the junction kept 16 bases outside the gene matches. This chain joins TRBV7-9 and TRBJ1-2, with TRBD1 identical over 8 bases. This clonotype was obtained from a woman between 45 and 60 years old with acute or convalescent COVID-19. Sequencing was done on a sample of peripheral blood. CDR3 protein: CASSNTGTGDELNYGYTF. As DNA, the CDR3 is TGTGCCAGCAGCAATACCGGGACAGGCGACGAATTAAACTATGGCTACACCTTC.